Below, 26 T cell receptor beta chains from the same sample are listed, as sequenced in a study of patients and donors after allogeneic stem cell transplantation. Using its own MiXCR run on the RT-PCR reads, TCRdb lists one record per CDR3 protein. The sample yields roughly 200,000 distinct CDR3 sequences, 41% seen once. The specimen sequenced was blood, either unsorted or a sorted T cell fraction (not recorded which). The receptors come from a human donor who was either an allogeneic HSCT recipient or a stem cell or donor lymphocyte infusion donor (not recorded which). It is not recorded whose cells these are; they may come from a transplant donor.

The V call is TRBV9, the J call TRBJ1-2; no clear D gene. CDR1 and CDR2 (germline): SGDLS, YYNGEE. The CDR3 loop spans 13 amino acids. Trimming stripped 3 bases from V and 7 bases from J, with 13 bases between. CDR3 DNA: TGTGCCAGCAGCGAAACGACGGCGGGTGGCTACACCTTC. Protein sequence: CASSETTAGGYTF.

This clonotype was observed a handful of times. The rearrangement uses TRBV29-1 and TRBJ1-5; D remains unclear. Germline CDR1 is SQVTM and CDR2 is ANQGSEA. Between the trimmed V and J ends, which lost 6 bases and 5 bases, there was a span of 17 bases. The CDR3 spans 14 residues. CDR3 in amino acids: CSVGAPGVDQPQHF. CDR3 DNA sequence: TGCAGCGTCGGCGCTCCGGGTGTGGATCAGCCCCAGCATTTT.

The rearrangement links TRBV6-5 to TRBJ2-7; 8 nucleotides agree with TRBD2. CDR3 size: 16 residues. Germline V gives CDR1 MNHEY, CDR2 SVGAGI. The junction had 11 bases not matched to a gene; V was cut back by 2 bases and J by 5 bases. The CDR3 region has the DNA TGTGCCAGCAGTTACGCGCAGGGACTAGTGATCCACGAGCAGTACTTC. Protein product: CASSYAQGLVIHEQYF.

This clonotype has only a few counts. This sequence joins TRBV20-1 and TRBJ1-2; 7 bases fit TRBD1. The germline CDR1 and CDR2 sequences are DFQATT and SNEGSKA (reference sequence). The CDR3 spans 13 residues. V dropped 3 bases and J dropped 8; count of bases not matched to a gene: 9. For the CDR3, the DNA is TGCAGTGCTAGTAGGGGGCCACATGAAGGCTACACCTTC. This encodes CSASRGPHEGYTF.

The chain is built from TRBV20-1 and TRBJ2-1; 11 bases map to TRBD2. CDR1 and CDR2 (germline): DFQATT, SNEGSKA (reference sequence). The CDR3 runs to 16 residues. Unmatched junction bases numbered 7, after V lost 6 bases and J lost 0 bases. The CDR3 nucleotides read TGCAGTGCAACTGGACTAGCGGGTAGCTCCTACAATGAGCAGTTCTTC. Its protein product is CSATGLAGSSYNEQFF.

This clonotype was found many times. CDR3 bases: TGTGCCAGCACCCCGGGACTAGCGAATTACAATGAGCAGTTCTTC. Protein: CASTPGLANYNEQFF. The chain couples TRBV7-9 to TRBJ2-1, with 10 bases lining up with TRBD2. This CDR3 is 15 amino acids long. The junction had 7 bases not matched to a gene; V was cut back by 7 bases and J by 4 bases. Germline V gives CDR1 SEHNR, CDR2 FQNEAQ (reference sequence). The full variable domain, with the rest looked up from reference TRBV7-9 and TRBJ2-1, is DTGVSQNPRHKITKRGQNVTFRCDPISEHNRLYWYRQTLGQGPEFLTYFQNEAQLEKSRLLSDRFSAERPKGSFSTLEIQRTEQGDSAMYLCASTPGLANYNEQFFGPGTRLTVL.

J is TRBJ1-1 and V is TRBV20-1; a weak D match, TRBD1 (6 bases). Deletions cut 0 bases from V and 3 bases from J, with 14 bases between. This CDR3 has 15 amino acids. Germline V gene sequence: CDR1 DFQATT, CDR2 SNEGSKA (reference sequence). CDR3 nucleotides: TGCAGTGCTAGAGATCAGGACAGAGGTCACACTGAAGCTTTCTTT. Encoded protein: CSARDQDRGHTEAFF.

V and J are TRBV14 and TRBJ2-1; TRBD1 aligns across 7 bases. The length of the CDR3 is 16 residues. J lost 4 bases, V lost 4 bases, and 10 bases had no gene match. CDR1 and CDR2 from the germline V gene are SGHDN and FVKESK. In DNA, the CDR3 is TGTGCCAGCAGCCCACTTCCGGGACAGATATACAATGAGCAGTTCTTC. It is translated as CASSPLPGQIYNEQFF.

CDR3 sequence (DNA): TGTGCCAGCAGCGACGGGACAGGGGATCAGCCCCAGCATTTT. This gives the protein CASSDGTGDQPQHF. The chain has TRBV5-6 and TRBJ1-5; 10 bases line up with TRBD1. From germline, CDR1 is SGHDT and CDR2 YYEEEE. The V and J ends lost 4 bases and 5 bases, in that order; junction bases with no gene match: 3. The CDR3 length is 14 residues.

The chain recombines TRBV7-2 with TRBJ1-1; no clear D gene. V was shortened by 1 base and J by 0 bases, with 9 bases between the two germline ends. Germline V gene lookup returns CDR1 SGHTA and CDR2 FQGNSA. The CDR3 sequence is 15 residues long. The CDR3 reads CASSLEGSLNTEAFF. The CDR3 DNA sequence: TGTGCCAGCAGCTTAGAGGGCAGCCTGAACACTGAAGCTTTCTTT.

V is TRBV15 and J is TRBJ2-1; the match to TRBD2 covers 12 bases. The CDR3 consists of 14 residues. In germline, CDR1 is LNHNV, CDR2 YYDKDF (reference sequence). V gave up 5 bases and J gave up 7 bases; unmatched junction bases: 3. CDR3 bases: TGTGCCACCAGCGGAGGACTAGCGGGGAATGAGCAGTTCTTC. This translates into CATSGGLAGNEQFF.

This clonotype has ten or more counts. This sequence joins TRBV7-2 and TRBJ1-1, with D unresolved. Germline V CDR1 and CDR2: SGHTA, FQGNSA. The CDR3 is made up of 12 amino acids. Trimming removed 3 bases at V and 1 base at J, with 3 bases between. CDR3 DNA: TGTGCCAGCAGCTTTTCGAACACTGAAGCTTTCTTT. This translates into CASSFSNTEAFF.

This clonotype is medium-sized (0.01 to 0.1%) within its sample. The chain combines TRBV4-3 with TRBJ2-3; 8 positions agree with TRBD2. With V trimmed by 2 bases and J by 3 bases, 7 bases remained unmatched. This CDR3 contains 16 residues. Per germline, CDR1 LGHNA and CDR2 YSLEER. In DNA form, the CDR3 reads TGCGCCAGCAGCCAATTAACGGGAGGGCCGACAGATACGCAGTATTTT. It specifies CASSQLTGGPTDTQYF.

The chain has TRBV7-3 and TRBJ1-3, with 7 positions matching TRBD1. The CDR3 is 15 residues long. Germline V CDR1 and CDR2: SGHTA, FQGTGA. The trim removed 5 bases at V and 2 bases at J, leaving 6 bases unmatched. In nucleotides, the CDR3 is TGTGCCAGCAGCCCGACAGGGAGCCCTGGAAACACCATATATTTT. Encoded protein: CASSPTGSPGNTIYF.

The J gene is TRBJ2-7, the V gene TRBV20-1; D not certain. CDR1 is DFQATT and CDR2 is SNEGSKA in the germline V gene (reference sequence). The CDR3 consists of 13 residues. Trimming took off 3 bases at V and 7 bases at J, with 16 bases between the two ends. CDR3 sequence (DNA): TGCAGTGCTAGGGACCCTCGCGGTGGGGAGCAGTACTTC. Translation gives CSARDPRGGEQYF.

The CDR3 loop is CASSQEEGRGEQYF. CDR3 bases: TGCGCCAGCAGCCAAGAAGAGGGAAGGGGCGAGCAGTACTTC. The chain links TRBV4-1 to TRBJ2-7, with D possibly being TRBD1 or TRBD2 (5 bases each). V lost 0 bases to trimming and J lost 6 bases, with 12 bases between them. The CDR3 is made up of 14 amino acids. Germline lookup yields CDR1 MGHRA and CDR2 YSYEKL.

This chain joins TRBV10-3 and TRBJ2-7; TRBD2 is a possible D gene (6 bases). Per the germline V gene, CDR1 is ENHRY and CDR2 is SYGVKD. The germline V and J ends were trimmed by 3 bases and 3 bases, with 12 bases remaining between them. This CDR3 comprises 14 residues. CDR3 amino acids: CAISEPGLVYEQYF. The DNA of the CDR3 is TGTGCCATCAGTGAACCGGGACTCGTCTACGAGCAGTACTTC.

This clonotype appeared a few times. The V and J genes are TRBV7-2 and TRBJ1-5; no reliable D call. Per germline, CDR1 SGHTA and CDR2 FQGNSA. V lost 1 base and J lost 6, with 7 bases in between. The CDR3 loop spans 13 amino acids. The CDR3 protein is CASSLVGGQPQHF. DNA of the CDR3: TGTGCCAGCAGCTTAGTGGGTGGTCAGCCCCAGCATTTT.

The CDR3 bases are TGTGCCAGCAGTTTGGGGGAATACACCGGGGAGCTGTTTTTT. It is translated as CASSLGEYTGELFF. This chain joins TRBV27 and TRBJ2-2; D possibly matches TRBD1 or TRBD2 (5 bases each). Germline-derived CDR1 and CDR2 are MNHEY and SMNVEV (reference sequence). The CDR3 length is 14 residues. V gave up 3 bases and J gave up 3 bases, with 8 bases separating them.

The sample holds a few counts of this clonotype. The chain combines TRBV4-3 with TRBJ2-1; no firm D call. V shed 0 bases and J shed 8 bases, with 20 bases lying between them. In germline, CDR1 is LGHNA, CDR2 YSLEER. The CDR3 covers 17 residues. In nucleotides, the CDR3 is TGCGCCAGCAGCCAAGAAGGCGGTTTAGTATATACAGATGAGCAGTTCTTC. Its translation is CASSQEGGLVYTDEQFF.

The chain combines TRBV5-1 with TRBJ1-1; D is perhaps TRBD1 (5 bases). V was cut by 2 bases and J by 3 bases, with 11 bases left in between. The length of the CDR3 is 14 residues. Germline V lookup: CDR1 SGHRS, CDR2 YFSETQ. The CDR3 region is CASSFAGRDTEAFF. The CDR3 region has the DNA TGCGCCAGCAGCTTCGCAGGGAGGGACACTGAAGCTTTCTTT.

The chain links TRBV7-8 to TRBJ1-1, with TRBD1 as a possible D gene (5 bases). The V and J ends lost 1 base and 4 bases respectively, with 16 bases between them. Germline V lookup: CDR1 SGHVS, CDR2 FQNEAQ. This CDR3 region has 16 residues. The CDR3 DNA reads TGTGCCAGCAGCTTAGACCCTCCTTTAGGGACCACTGAAGCTTTCTTT. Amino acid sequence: CASSLDPPLGTTEAFF.

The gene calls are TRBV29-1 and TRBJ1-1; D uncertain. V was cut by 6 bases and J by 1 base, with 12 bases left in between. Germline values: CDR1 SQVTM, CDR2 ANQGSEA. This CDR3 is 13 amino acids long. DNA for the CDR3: TGCAGCGTCGGTGGCACGGGGAACACTGAAGCTTTCTTT. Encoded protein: CSVGGTGNTEAFF.

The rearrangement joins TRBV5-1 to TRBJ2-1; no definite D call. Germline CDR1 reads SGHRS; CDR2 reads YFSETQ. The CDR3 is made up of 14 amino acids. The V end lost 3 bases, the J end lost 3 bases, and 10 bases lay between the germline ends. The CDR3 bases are TGCGCCAGCAGCTCCCAGTGGAGCTACAATGAGCAGTTCTTC. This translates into CASSSQWSYNEQFF.

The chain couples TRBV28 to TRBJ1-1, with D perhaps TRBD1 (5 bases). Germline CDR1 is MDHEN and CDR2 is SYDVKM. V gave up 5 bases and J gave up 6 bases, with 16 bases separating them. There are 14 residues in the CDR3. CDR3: CASSPPRGPAEAFF. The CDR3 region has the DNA TGTGCCAGCAGTCCCCCCCGGGGACCGGCTGAAGCTTTCTTT. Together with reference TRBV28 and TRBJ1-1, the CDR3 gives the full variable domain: DVKVTQSSRYLVKRTGEKVFLECVQDMDHENMFWYRQDPGLGLRLIYFSYDVKMKEKGDIPEGYSVSREKKERFSLILESASTNQTSMYLCASSPPRGPAEAFFGQGTRLTVV.

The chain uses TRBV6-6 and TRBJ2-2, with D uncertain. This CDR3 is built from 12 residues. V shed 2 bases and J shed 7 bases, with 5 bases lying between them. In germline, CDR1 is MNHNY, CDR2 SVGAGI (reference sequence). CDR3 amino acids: CASSYDRGELFF. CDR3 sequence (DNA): TGTGCCAGCAGTTACGACCGCGGGGAGCTGTTTTTT.